The rows below give T cell receptor beta chains drawn from one sample of a study of regulatory T cells in long-lasting Graves disease. TCRdb fed the multiplex PCR reads into MiXCR, producing one record per CDR3 protein. The sample has hundreds of thousands of distinct CDR3 sequences; 9.5% to 15% are singletons. These data were also reused for a study on T cells in Graves' hyperthyroidism and ophthalmopathy.

Sequences were derived from peripheral blood mononuclear cells (PBMCs), sampled at new diagnosis, from a patient treated with antithyroid drugs. The receptors originated from a woman between 25 and 40 years old with Graves disease. Both conserved end residues are part of each CDR3. A D gene is named only where the DNA matches it firmly. Clone size is shown for a subset of rows, as once, few, many or a class of expanded clone.

size	V	D	J	CDR3	DNA
few	TRBV28	.	TRBJ1-1	CASSLLDPEGTEAFF	TGTGCCAGCAGTTTATTGGACCCCGAGGGGACTGAAGCTTTCTTT
many	TRBV25-1	TRBD1	TRBJ2-7	CASRGQGVYEQYF	TGTGCCAGCAGGGGACAGGGGGTCTACGAGCAGTACTTC
few	TRBV28	TRBD2	TRBJ2-7	CASSLGGGLAGFYEQYF	TGTGCCAGCAGTTTAGGGGGGGGGCTAGCGGGATTTTACGAGCAGTACTTC
few	TRBV10-3	.	TRBJ2-7	CAISEGTYYEQYF	TGTGCCATCAGTGAGGGGACTTACTACGAGCAGTACTTC
many	TRBV27	.	TRBJ1-5	CASSPGHRQPQHF	TGTGCCAGCAGTCCAGGGCATAGACAGCCCCAGCATTTT
many	TRBV3-1	.	TRBJ1-1	CASSQARGATEAFF	TGTGCCAGCAGCCAAGCGCGAGGGGCCACTGAAGCTTTCTTT
.	TRBV24-1	TRBD1	TRBJ2-1	CATSETTGYNEQFF	TGTGCCACCAGTGAAACGACAGGGTACAATGAGCAGTTCTTC
many	TRBV9	TRBD2	TRBJ2-7	CASSVASGMAYEQYF	TGTGCCAGCAGCGTAGCTAGCGGGATGGCCTACGAGCAGTACTTC
.	TRBV4-1	.	TRBJ2-7	CASSQAGAGGGSSSYEQYF	TGCGCCAGCAGCCAAGCCGGGGCAGGGGGGGGATCGAGCTCCTACGAGCAGTACTTC
many	TRBV18	.	TRBJ2-5	CASSLNRETQYF	TGTGCCAGCTCACTGAATCGAGAGACCCAGTACTTC
many	TRBV6-5	TRBD1	TRBJ2-1	CASSFPGGSEQFF	TGTGCCAGCAGTTTCCCAGGGGGTAGTGAGCAGTTCTTC
many	TRBV5-1	.	TRBJ1-5	CASSLGVGGNQPQHF	TGCGCCAGCAGCTTGGGGGTCGGCGGCAATCAGCCCCAGCATTTT
.	TRBV28	.	TRBJ1-5	CASSLAGRGGNQPQHF	TGTGCCAGCAGTTTAGCAGGGCGCGGAGGCAATCAGCCCCAGCATTTT
.	TRBV27	TRBD1	TRBJ2-7	CASSLKNRGPYEQYF	TGTGCCAGCAGTTTAAAAAACAGGGGACCCTACGAGCAGTACTTC
many	TRBV2	.	TRBJ2-1	CASRQLAESTEQFF	TGTGCCAGCAGACAGCTCGCGGAGTCCACTGAGCAGTTCTTC
.	TRBV5-4	.	TRBJ2-1	CASSLGTAKGVGEQFF	TGTGCCAGCAGCTTGGGGACCGCTAAGGGAGTGGGTGAGCAGTTCTTC
many	TRBV29-1	.	TRBJ2-7	CSVLAGRTYEQYF	TGCAGCGTTTTAGCAGGGAGGACCTACGAGCAGTACTTC
many	TRBV6-1	TRBD1	TRBJ2-7	CASRAGQGMVVGEQYF	TGTGCCAGCAGAGCCGGACAGGGAATGGTAGTTGGCGAGCAGTACTTC
few	TRBV3-1	.	TRBJ1-2	CASSTRDTGGLYTF	TGTGCCAGCAGCACACGGGACACCGGCGGTCTATACACCTTC
many	TRBV4-3	TRBD2	TRBJ2-1	CASSQSPHGVAGYNEQFF	TGCGCCAGCAGCCAATCACCGCACGGGGTAGCGGGATACAATGAGCAGTTCTTC
few	TRBV15	TRBD1	TRBJ2-7	CATSRTGVAYEQYF	TGTGCCACCAGCAGGACAGGGGTAGCCTACGAGCAGTACTTC
many	TRBV11-2	.	TRBJ2-2	CASSGPLAGELFF	TGTGCCAGCAGCGGTCCCCTGGCCGGGGAGCTGTTTTTT
many	TRBV30	.	TRBJ1-4	CAWTTGNRNEKLFF	TGTGCCTGGACTACGGGCAATCGGAATGAAAAACTGTTTTTT
many	TRBV6-5	TRBD2	TRBJ2-7	CASSYGSGRMKQYF	TGTGCCAGCAGTTACGGTAGCGGGAGGATGAAGCAGTACTTC
.	TRBV7-2	TRBD2	TRBJ2-5	CASSLAFSGLAGPTETQYF	TGTGCCAGCAGCTTAGCCTTCTCGGGACTAGCGGGACCCACAGAGACCCAGTACTTC
many	TRBV28	TRBD1	TRBJ2-4	CASSFQGADIQYF	TGTGCCAGCAGTTTCCAGGGGGCGGACATTCAGTACTTC
.	TRBV28	TRBD1	TRBJ1-2	CASSSWDSDGYTF	TGTGCCAGCAGTTCCTGGGACAGCGATGGCTACACCTTC
.	TRBV6-9	.	TRBJ1-2	CASSYESGAQGYTF	TGTGCCAGCAGTTACGAATCTGGGGCCCAAGGCTACACCTTC
many	TRBV25-1	.	TRBJ1-5	CASSETGWEGQPQHF	TGTGCCAGCAGTGAGACAGGTTGGGAGGGTCAGCCCCAGCATTTT
.	TRBV5-8	.	TRBJ2-7	CASSLPGGRSEQYF	TGTGCCAGCAGCTTACCGGGTGGCAGGTCAGAGCAGTACTTC
many	TRBV11-2	.	TRBJ2-7	CASNRLDVSYEQYF	TGTGCCAGCAACCGACTAGACGTATCCTACGAGCAGTACTTC
many	TRBV7-3	.	TRBJ1-5	CASSFSLQHSNQPQHF	TGTGCCAGCAGCTTCTCTTTACAACATAGCAATCAGCCCCAGCATTTT
many	TRBV2	.	TRBJ1-5	CASSFTTGYGSQPQHF	TGTGCCAGCAGTTTTACCACAGGGTACGGGAGTCAGCCCCAGCATTTT
many	TRBV29-1	TRBD1	TRBJ1-1	CSVERGQGAFAEAFF	TGCAGCGTTGAAAGGGGACAGGGGGCTTTCGCTGAAGCTTTCTTT
many	TRBV28	.	TRBJ1-2	CASGTGIYYGYTF	TGTGCCAGCGGAACAGGGATCTACTATGGCTACACCTTC
.	TRBV7-9	TRBD2	TRBJ2-7	CASRPSASGSNNPYEQYF	TGTGCCAGCAGACCATCGGCTAGCGGGAGTAACAATCCCTACGAGCAGTACTTC
many	TRBV11-2	.	TRBJ2-7	CASSFVQSYEQYF	TGTGCCAGCAGCTTCGTACAGTCCTACGAGCAGTACTTC
many	TRBV30	.	TRBJ2-1	CAGHLGGFYNEQFF	TGTGCCGGACACTTAGGGGGTTTCTACAATGAGCAGTTCTTC
many	TRBV3-1	.	TRBJ1-5	CASSQAGGDQPQHF	TGTGCCAGCAGCCAAGCTGGAGGGGATCAGCCCCAGCATTTT
.	TRBV4-3	TRBD2	TRBJ2-4	CASSQDLAGLGLWAKNIQYF	TGCGCCAGCAGCCAAGATTTGGCGGGACTAGGGTTGTGGGCCAAAAACATTCAGTACTTC